The source of this T cell receptor (beta chain) is a study of cytomegalovirus exposure and HLA in healthy donors. On the study more broadly: The approximately 660 first-cohort repertoires shared a platform with the approximately 120 validation repertoires, as reported in a later analysis.

Looked up from germline, CDR1 is SGHRS and CDR2 is YFSETQ. Deletions cut 2 bases from V and 6 bases from J, with 23 bases between. The CDR3 totals 17 residues. This table comes from immunoSEQ multiplex PCR, and its TCRdb copy is limited to in-frame clones, with some not included. The table has approximately 240,000 clones, 85% to 95% seen once; the top ten hold roughly 1%. Turning to this clone: Its antigen remains unknown.

Overall study findings and caveats: Among the CMV-associated chains, three were confirmed in vitro as specific for CMV antigens. Most sequenced TCRs were rare (though some public TCRs occurred in many donors).

V and J are TRBV5-1 and TRBJ1-2; no firm D call. Sequencing was done on a sample of PBMCs. This clonotype originated in a woman under 30 in good health and CMV-seronegative. Here the CDR3 DNA reads TGCGCCAGCAGCTTAGACCCCGCGCGGTTGGGAGCCGATGGCTACACCTTC. Translated: CASSLDPARLGADGYTF.